Listed below are T cell receptor beta chains from one sample, sequenced in a study of T cell responses to AZD1222 COVID-19 vaccine. Assay used: immunoSEQ multiplex PCR; TCRdb lists only in-frame clones, some missing. The table includes about 73,000 clones, about 88% detected once. Sequenced here: peripheral blood, sampled 28 days after the second AZD1222 dose. Receptors were obtained from an adult who received the AZD1222 COVID-19 vaccine. Both conserved end residues are part of each CDR3. D genes are given only for firm matches. Clone size, where shown, is once, few, many, or a class for clones that have expanded.

D gene: .; J gene: TRBJ1-2; V gene: TRBV19; clone size: .; CDR3 protein: CASRSPYIPNYGYTF; CDR3 DNA: TGTGCCAGTAGGTCTCCGTACATCCCTAACTATGGCTACACCTTC
D gene: TRBD2; J gene: TRBJ2-2; V gene: TRBV7-9; clone size: .; CDR3 protein: CASIGLAKNTGELFF; CDR3 DNA: TGTGCCAGCATTGGACTAGCGAAGAACACCGGGGAGCTGTTTTTT
D gene: .; J gene: TRBJ2-3; V gene: TRBV2; clone size: .; CDR3 protein: CASDPNTQTTDTQYF; CDR3 DNA: TGTGCCAGCGACCCAAACACACAGACCACAGATACGCAGTATTTT
D gene: .; J gene: TRBJ2-1; V gene: TRBV7-2; clone size: .; CDR3 protein: CASTPRPLTYNEQFF; CDR3 DNA: TGTGCCAGCACCCCGCGACCCTTAACCTACAATGAGCAGTTCTTC
D gene: .; J gene: TRBJ2-2; V gene: TRBV6-5; clone size: .; CDR3 protein: CASSYPGGELFF; CDR3 DNA: TGTGCCAGCAGTTATCCTGGCGGGGAGCTGTTTTTT
D gene: .; J gene: TRBJ1-5; V gene: TRBV7-9; clone size: .; CDR3 protein: CASSTSGNSNQPQHF; CDR3 DNA: TGTGCCAGCAGCACCTCAGGGAATAGCAATCAGCCCCAGCATTTT
D gene: .; J gene: TRBJ2-1; V gene: TRBV7-9; clone size: .; CDR3 protein: CASSLGPSRGSYNEQFF; CDR3 DNA: TGTGCCAGCAGCTTAGGCCCCTCCAGAGGCTCCTACAATGAGCAGTTCTTC
D gene: .; J gene: TRBJ2-5; V gene: TRBV24-1; clone size: .; CDR3 protein: CATSEGHNQETQYF; CDR3 DNA: TGTGCCACCAGTGAGGGACACAACCAAGAGACCCAGTACTTC
D gene: .; J gene: TRBJ2-2; V gene: TRBV19; clone size: .; CDR3 protein: CASSRLEELFF; CDR3 DNA: TGTGCCAGTAGCCGTCTAGAGGAGCTGTTTTTT
D gene: .; J gene: TRBJ1-1; V gene: TRBV21-1; clone size: .; CDR3 protein: CASSKDRGIGRGLGTEAFF; CDR3 DNA: TGTGCCAGCAGCAAAGATCGTGGCATAGGCAGGGGGCTGGGGACTGAAGCTTTCTTT
D gene: .; J gene: TRBJ1-1; V gene: TRBV11-2; clone size: .; CDR3 protein: CASRPAVEAEAFF; CDR3 DNA: TGTGCCAGCAGACCTGCTGTGGAGGCTGAAGCTTTCTTT
D gene: TRBD2; J gene: TRBJ2-3; V gene: TRBV19; clone size: once; CDR3 protein: CASSPVAGYTDTQYF; CDR3 DNA: TGTGCCAGTAGTCCGGTAGCGGGCTACACAGATACGCAGTATTTT
D gene: .; J gene: TRBJ2-5; V gene: TRBV5-1; clone size: .; CDR3 protein: CASSLAGSSGTQYF; CDR3 DNA: TGCGCCAGCAGCTTGGCCGGATCATCCGGGACCCAGTACTTC
D gene: .; J gene: TRBJ2-2; V gene: TRBV24-1; clone size: .; CDR3 protein: CATSDLRGSDTGELFF; CDR3 DNA: TGTGCCACCAGTGATTTGAGGGGGAGTGACACCGGGGAGCTGTTTTTT
D gene: .; J gene: TRBJ2-2; V gene: TRBV7-6; clone size: .; CDR3 protein: CASSLVGLPIVTGELFF; CDR3 DNA: TGTGCCAGCAGCTTAGTCGGGCTACCAATAGTCACCGGGGAGCTGTTTTTT
D gene: .; J gene: TRBJ1-5; V gene: TRBV21-1; clone size: once; CDR3 protein: CASTAGVGQPQHF; CDR3 DNA: TGTGCCAGCACTGCAGGGGTCGGTCAGCCCCAGCATTTT
D gene: TRBD2; J gene: TRBJ2-3; V gene: TRBV19; clone size: .; CDR3 protein: CASSTPVGGGLTDTQYF; CDR3 DNA: TGTGCCAGTAGTACACCGGTAGGCGGGGGGCTCACAGATACGCAGTATTTT
D gene: TRBD1; J gene: TRBJ1-4; V gene: TRBV5-1; clone size: .; CDR3 protein: CASSDGQGQNEKLFF; CDR3 DNA: TGCGCCAGCAGCGACGGACAGGGTCAAAATGAAAAACTGTTTTTT
D gene: TRBD1; J gene: TRBJ1-2; V gene: TRBV30; clone size: .; CDR3 protein: CAWSGSGTGNGYTF; CDR3 DNA: TGTGCCTGGAGTGGCTCCGGGACAGGCAATGGCTACACCTTC
D gene: TRBD1; J gene: TRBJ1-5; V gene: TRBV9; clone size: .; CDR3 protein: CASSVAGQVQPQHF; CDR3 DNA: TGTGCCAGCAGCGTAGCGGGACAGGTACAGCCCCAGCATTTT
D gene: TRBD1; J gene: TRBJ1-3; V gene: TRBV5-1; clone size: .; CDR3 protein: CASSLAGQGVGNTIYF; CDR3 DNA: TGCGCCAGCAGCTTGGCGGGACAGGGGGTTGGAAACACCATATATTTT
D gene: .; J gene: TRBJ2-2; V gene: TRBV5-6; clone size: .; CDR3 protein: CASRFPAALNTGELFF; CDR3 DNA: TGTGCCAGCAGGTTCCCCGCGGCACTAAACACCGGGGAGCTGTTTTTT
D gene: TRBD1; J gene: TRBJ1-5; V gene: TRBV5-6; clone size: .; CDR3 protein: CASSVDRDWGPQHF; CDR3 DNA: TGTGCCAGCAGCGTCGACAGGGACTGGGGGCCCCAGCATTTT
D gene: .; J gene: TRBJ1-5; V gene: TRBV21-1; clone size: few; CDR3 protein: CARAFDTAGNQPQHF; CDR3 DNA: TGTGCCAGGGCTTTCGATACGGCAGGGAATCAGCCCCAGCATTTT
D gene: .; J gene: TRBJ2-1; V gene: TRBV7-9; clone size: .; CDR3 protein: CASSLSGGDYNEQFF; CDR3 DNA: TGTGCCAGCAGCTTAAGTGGCGGGGATTACAATGAGCAGTTCTTC
D gene: .; J gene: TRBJ2-3; V gene: TRBV12-3/TRBV12-4; clone size: .; CDR3 protein: CASSLWSTDTQYF; CDR3 DNA: TGTGCCAGCAGTTTATGGAGCACAGATACGCAGTATTTT
D gene: .; J gene: TRBJ2-3; V gene: TRBV10-2; clone size: .; CDR3 protein: CASSDGGAGDTQYF; CDR3 DNA: TGCGCCAGCAGTGATGGGGGGGCGGGTGATACGCAGTATTTT
D gene: .; J gene: TRBJ1-1; V gene: TRBV3-1/TRBV3-2; clone size: few; CDR3 protein: CASKGGHTEAFF; CDR3 DNA: TGTGCCAGCAAGGGGGGGCACACTGAAGCTTTCTTT
D gene: .; J gene: TRBJ1-1; V gene: TRBV6-5; clone size: .; CDR3 protein: CASREGRWNTEAFF; CDR3 DNA: TGTGCCAGCAGGGAGGGAAGGTGGAACACTGAAGCTTTCTTT
D gene: .; J gene: TRBJ2-7; V gene: TRBV5-4; clone size: .; CDR3 protein: CASSSRTGRGWVEQYF; CDR3 DNA: TGTGCCAGCAGCTCCCGGACAGGGAGGGGGTGGGTCGAGCAGTACTTC
D gene: TRBD1; J gene: TRBJ2-5; V gene: TRBV12-5; clone size: .; CDR3 protein: CASGLVGTGSCQTQYF; CDR3 DNA: TGTGCTAGTGGTTTGGTAGGGACAGGGTCTTGCCAGACCCAGTACTTC
D gene: .; J gene: TRBJ2-7; V gene: TRBV7-9; clone size: .; CDR3 protein: CASSLSGTAFEDEQYF; CDR3 DNA: TGTGCCAGCAGCTTGTCCGGGACGGCGTTTGAAGACGAGCAGTACTTC
D gene: .; J gene: TRBJ2-1; V gene: TRBV30; clone size: .; CDR3 protein: CAWSPGHPSGSEQFF; CDR3 DNA: TGTGCCTGGAGTCCGGGACACCCGTCTGGGAGTGAGCAGTTCTTC
D gene: TRBD1; J gene: TRBJ1-2; V gene: TRBV5-1; clone size: .; CDR3 protein: CASSLGQGFYGYTF; CDR3 DNA: TGCGCCAGCAGCTTGGGACAGGGGTTCTATGGCTACACCTTC
D gene: .; J gene: TRBJ2-7; V gene: TRBV29-1; clone size: .; CDR3 protein: CSVESGDEQYF; CDR3 DNA: TGCAGCGTTGAATCTGGGGACGAGCAGTACTTC
D gene: .; J gene: TRBJ2-2; V gene: TRBV5-1; clone size: .; CDR3 protein: CASSLAGPRNGELFF; CDR3 DNA: TGCGCCAGCAGCCTCGCGGGCCCCAGGAACGGGGAGCTGTTTTTT
D gene: TRBD2; J gene: TRBJ2-1; V gene: TRBV7-3; clone size: .; CDR3 protein: CASSPVASGINEQFF; CDR3 DNA: TGTGCCAGCAGCCCGGTGGCTAGCGGGATCAATGAGCAGTTCTTC
D gene: TRBD1; J gene: TRBJ1-2; V gene: TRBV14; clone size: .; CDR3 protein: CASSPATGGRYGYTF; CDR3 DNA: TGTGCCAGCAGCCCGGCGACAGGGGGCCGCTATGGCTACACCTTC
D gene: .; J gene: TRBJ1-2; V gene: TRBV12-3/TRBV12-4; clone size: .; CDR3 protein: CASSPQGGYGYTF; CDR3 DNA: TGTGCCAGCAGTCCCCAAGGGGGCTATGGCTACACCTTC